The rows below give T cell receptor beta chains drawn from one sample of a study of cytomegalovirus exposure and HLA in healthy donors. Generated by immunoSEQ multiplex PCR, the TCRdb table keeps only in-frame clones and is missing some. The sample includes roughly 120,000 clones, approximately 80% of them seen just once. Sequencing was done on a sample of PBMCs. Source of these receptors: a woman aged 30 to 39 in good health and CMV-seronegative. Each CDR3 is given with its conserved first and last residue. D genes are given only for firm matches. Only some rows state a clone size, as once, few, many or a class for expanded clones.

V: TRBV15; J: TRBJ1-5; size: -; D: -; DNA: TGTGCCACCAGCAGGGTTAAACAAAGCAATCAGCCCCAGCATTTT; CDR3: CATSRVKQSNQPQHF
V: TRBV6-1; J: TRBJ2-7; size: -; D: -; DNA: TGTGCCAGCCCCGGGGACTTCTCCTACGAGCAGTACTTC; CDR3: CASPGDFSYEQYF
V: TRBV5-1; J: TRBJ2-1; size: -; D: -; DNA: TGCGCCAGCAGCTTGGGCGGCTCCTACAATGAGCAGTTCTTC; CDR3: CASSLGGSYNEQFF
V: TRBV7-9; J: TRBJ2-6; size: -; D: -; DNA: TGTGCCAGCAGACAGACAGCCTCTGGGGCCAACGTCCTGACTTTC; CDR3: CASRQTASGANVLTF
V: TRBV4-3; J: TRBJ2-5; size: -; D: -; DNA: TGCGCCAGCAGCCTTTCTCTCACTCGCGAGACCCAGTACTTC; CDR3: CASSLSLTRETQYF
V: TRBV19; J: TRBJ1-5; size: -; D: TRBD1; DNA: TGTGCCAGTAGCAGAGGGTCCGGGACAGAGAATCAGCCCCAGCATTTT; CDR3: CASSRGSGTENQPQHF
V: TRBV28; J: TRBJ2-7; size: -; D: -; DNA: TGTGCCAGCAGTTTAGTACAGGGTGGCGAGCAGTACTTC; CDR3: CASSLVQGGEQYF
V: TRBV5-4; J: TRBJ1-1; size: -; D: -; DNA: TGTGCCAGCAGCTTCGGGGATATCATGAACACTGAAGCTTTCTTT; CDR3: CASSFGDIMNTEAFF
V: TRBV6-6; J: TRBJ2-1; size: -; D: TRBD2; DNA: TGTGCCAGCAGTTACTCGACTAGCGGACTCAATGAGCAGTTCTTC; CDR3: CASSYSTSGLNEQFF
V: TRBV5-1; J: TRBJ2-1; size: few; D: TRBD2; DNA: TGCGCCAGCAGCTTGATAAAGCGGGACTACAATGAGCAGTTCTTC; CDR3: CASSLIKRDYNEQFF
V: TRBV5-4; J: TRBJ2-2; size: few; D: -; DNA: TGTGCCAGCAGCTTGGGGTTCGCCGGGGCGAACACCGGGGAGCTGTTTTTT; CDR3: CASSLGFAGANTGELFF
V: TRBV7-6; J: TRBJ2-5; size: -; D: TRBD1; DNA: TGTGCCAGCAGCCCCAAGATCGGGACAGCTCAAGAGACCCAGTACTTC; CDR3: CASSPKIGTAQETQYF
V: TRBV7-2; J: TRBJ1-5; size: few; D: -; DNA: TGTGCCAGCAGCTTAGGTTATAGCAATCAGCCCCAGCATTTT; CDR3: CASSLGYSNQPQHF
V: TRBV27; J: TRBJ2-7; size: -; D: TRBD2; DNA: TGTGCCAGCAGTCACGTATCCGGGACTAGGGGCGAGCAGTACTTC; CDR3: CASSHVSGTRGEQYF
V: TRBV7-7; J: TRBJ2-2; size: -; D: TRBD2; DNA: TGTGCTAGCGGGGGACAGCTCGACGGGGAGCTGTTTTTT; CDR3: CASGGQLDGELFF
V: TRBV29-1; J: TRBJ1-2; size: -; D: TRBD1; DNA: TGCAGCGTGGACAGGGGGCGCGGAGGCCATGGCTACACCTTC; CDR3: CSVDRGRGGHGYTF
V: TRBV5-1; J: TRBJ2-1; size: -; D: -; DNA: TGCGCCAGCAGCTTCGGCCAGGGGGGAGTCAATGAGCAGTTCTTC; CDR3: CASSFGQGGVNEQFF
V: TRBV27; J: TRBJ1-5; size: -; D: -; DNA: TGTGCCAGCAGTCCCCGGGGATTCAATCAGCCCCAGCATTTT; CDR3: CASSPRGFNQPQHF
V: TRBV9; J: TRBJ1-2; size: -; D: -; DNA: TGTGCCAGCAGTCAAACCGGGATTTATGGCTACACCTTC; CDR3: CASSQTGIYGYTF
V: TRBV29-1; J: TRBJ1-2; size: -; D: -; DNA: TGCAGCGTTCTCGGCAGGGGAAGCTACACCTTC; CDR3: CSVLGRGSYTF
V: TRBV28; J: TRBJ1-1; size: -; D: TRBD1; DNA: TGTGCCAGCAGTCTTGAACAGGGGGCCGGGGATAGTACTGAAGCTTTCTTT; CDR3: CASSLEQGAGDSTEAFF
V: TRBV7-2; J: TRBJ1-2; size: few; D: -; DNA: TGTGCCAGCAGCTTAGGTACCAGTTTTTATGGCTACACCTTC; CDR3: CASSLGTSFYGYTF
V: TRBV28; J: TRBJ1-1; size: -; D: TRBD1; DNA: TGTGCCAGCTCCTCCCGGGACAGGGGGCTTCATGAAGCTTTCTTT; CDR3: CASSSRDRGLHEAFF
V: TRBV10-3; J: TRBJ2-3; size: -; D: -; DNA: TGTGCCATCAGTCGGGCGGGAATACAAAGCACAGATACGCAGTATTTT; CDR3: CAISRAGIQSTDTQYF
V: TRBV5-4; J: TRBJ1-3; size: -; D: TRBD1; DNA: TGTGCCAGCAGCTTGGAGGGGACAGCCTCTGGAAACACCATATATTTT; CDR3: CASSLEGTASGNTIYF
V: TRBV6-5; J: TRBJ1-2; size: -; D: -; DNA: TGTGCCAGCAGCCGCAGGGTGTGGGGCAACTATGGCTACACCTTC; CDR3: CASSRRVWGNYGYTF
V: TRBV7-9; J: TRBJ2-1; size: -; D: -; DNA: TGTGCCAGCAGCCACCTCCCCGGGGTCAATGAGCAGTTCTTC; CDR3: CASSHLPGVNEQFF
V: TRBV4-3; J: TRBJ2-1; size: few; D: -; DNA: TGCGCCAGCAGCCAAGAGCCCCTAGCCGACGAGTCCTTGGGGAATGAGCAGTTCTTC; CDR3: CASSQEPLADESLGNEQFF
V: TRBV2; J: TRBJ1-1; size: once; D: -; DNA: TGTGCCAGCAGCCCCGTTGACGGACTCGCATACGGTGAAGCTTTCTTT; CDR3: CASSPVDGLAYGEAFF
V: TRBV7-9; J: TRBJ2-3; size: -; D: TRBD2; DNA: TGTTCCAGCAGCCGAACTAGCGGGAGAACGACAGATACGCAGTATTTT; CDR3: CSSSRTSGRTTDTQYF
V: TRBV7-3; J: TRBJ2-7; size: -; D: TRBD2; DNA: TGTGCCAGCAGCTTAACGACGGCTAGCGGAACCTACGAGCAGTACTTC; CDR3: CASSLTTASGTYEQYF
V: TRBV28; J: TRBJ2-5; size: -; D: TRBD2; DNA: TGTGCCAGCAGTGGACTAGCGGGAGGGGAAGAGACCCAGTACTTC; CDR3: CASSGLAGGEETQYF
V: TRBV4-1; J: TRBJ2-1; size: -; D: TRBD1; DNA: TGCGCCAGCAGCCAAGATCCCCCGGGACAGGTCTCTTCTGAGCAGTTCTTC; CDR3: CASSQDPPGQVSSEQFF
V: TRBV7-2; J: TRBJ2-7; size: once; D: TRBD2; DNA: TGTGCCAGCAGCTTAGAAGGGAGGGCCTGGGACGAGCAGTACTTC; CDR3: CASSLEGRAWDEQYF
V: TRBV15; J: TRBJ2-3; size: -; D: -; DNA: TGTGCCACCAGCAGAGATAGGGGGGGAGGGACAGATACGCAGTATTTT; CDR3: CATSRDRGGGTDTQYF
V: TRBV18; J: TRBJ1-2; size: -; D: TRBD1; DNA: TGTGCCAGCTCACCCGGGCCAGGGGGCAAGGGCTACACCTTC; CDR3: CASSPGPGGKGYTF
V: TRBV28; J: TRBJ2-5; size: -; D: TRBD2; DNA: TGTGCCAGCAGTTTAGGTAGCGGGAACGTTCTGACCCAGTACTTC; CDR3: CASSLGSGNVLTQYF
V: TRBV18; J: TRBJ1-2; size: -; D: TRBD1; DNA: TGTGCCAGCTCCCGGGACCGAGGGGGCAGCGGTGGCTACACCTTC; CDR3: CASSRDRGGSGGYTF
V: TRBV6-6; J: TRBJ1-6; size: -; D: -; DNA: TGTGCCAGCAGTTATCGGGAGGATTATAATTCACCCCTCCACTTT; CDR3: CASSYREDYNSPLHF
V: TRBV6-5; J: TRBJ2-3; size: -; D: -; DNA: TGTGCCAGCAGTTACACAACAGGGATCCAGTATTTT; CDR3: CASSYTTGIQYF
V: TRBV10-3; J: TRBJ2-3; size: -; D: TRBD2; DNA: TGTGCCATCAGTGAGTCTGGGACTAGCGGCGCAGATACGCAGTATTTT; CDR3: CAISESGTSGADTQYF
V: TRBV10-3; J: TRBJ2-7; size: -; D: TRBD2; DNA: TGTGCCATCAGTGGAAGGCGGGAGGAGGACGAGCAGTACTTC; CDR3: CAISGRREEDEQYF
V: TRBV5-1; J: TRBJ1-1; size: -; D: -; DNA: TGCGCCAGCAGCTCCGGTCTTTACCAGAACACTGAAGCTTTCTTT; CDR3: CASSSGLYQNTEAFF
V: TRBV21-1; J: TRBJ2-1; size: -; D: -; DNA: TGTGCCAGCAGCACCGGCCCAGTAGCTGAGCAGTTCTTC; CDR3: CASSTGPVAEQFF
V: TRBV27; J: TRBJ2-7; size: -; D: TRBD2; DNA: TGTGCCAGCAGGGGGGTAGCGGGCGAGCAGTACTTC; CDR3: CASRGVAGEQYF
V: TRBV7-2; J: TRBJ1-2; size: -; D: -; DNA: TGTGCCAGCAGCTTTCAACCGGGACATTTGGGTGGCTACACCTTC; CDR3: CASSFQPGHLGGYTF
V: TRBV5-6; J: TRBJ2-3; size: -; D: TRBD2; DNA: TGTGCCAGCAGCTTCGGACTAGCGGGCCCCACAGATACGCAGTATTTT; CDR3: CASSFGLAGPTDTQYF
V: TRBV11-2; J: TRBJ2-7; size: -; D: -; DNA: TGTGCCAGCAGTCTTACAACAGGTACCTACGAGCAGTACTTC; CDR3: CASSLTTGTYEQYF
V: TRBV28; J: TRBJ2-5; size: once; D: -; DNA: TGTGCCAGCAGTTTGCCTAGGCACGGTTACCAAGAGACCCAGTACTTC; CDR3: CASSLPRHGYQETQYF
V: TRBV21-1; J: TRBJ2-1; size: once; D: -; DNA: TGTGCCAGCAGCAAAGTACACAGGCGGAGCAATGAGCAGTTCTTC; CDR3: CASSKVHRRSNEQFF